What follows are 26 T cell receptor beta chains derived from one specimen sequenced in a study of cytomegalovirus exposure and HLA in healthy donors. Researchers ran the PCR with 60 Vbeta and 13 Jbeta primers. Sequencing was performed with immunoSEQ multiplex PCR; in TCRdb, only in-frame clones are kept and a portion is missing. This table has roughly 120,000 clones, 70% to 80% appearing once. The sample was PBMCs. Receptor source: a woman aged 18-29 years in good health and CMV-seronegative.

This rearrangement joins TRBV28 to TRBJ1-5; 9 nucleotides match TRBD1. The length of the CDR3 is 13 residues. Losses at the gene ends were 4 bases for V and 7 bases for J; bases not matched to a gene: 2. Germline V gene lookup returns CDR1 MDHEN and CDR2 SYDVKM. The DNA for the CDR3 is TGTGCCAGCAGTTCGACAGGGGGACAGCCCCAGCATTTT. It is translated as CASSSTGGQPQHF.

J is TRBJ2-5 and V is TRBV4-1, with 10 bases matching TRBD2. The CDR3 has 16 residues. From germline, CDR1 is MGHRA and CDR2 YSYEKL. The V segment lost 1 base and the J segment 4 bases; nucleotides outside the gene matches: 6. The CDR3 nucleotides are TGCGCCAGCAGCCAAGGGAGCGGGGGGGCGAGAGAGACCCAGTACTTC. Translated, it gives CASSQGSGGARETQYF.

The rearrangement uses TRBV11-3 and TRBJ1-1; 10 bases align to TRBD1. The CDR3 sequence is 14 residues long. Germline V gives CDR1 SGHNT, CDR2 YENEEA. The trim removed 2 bases at V and 4 bases at J, leaving 1 base unmatched. CDR3 in DNA: TGTGCCAGCAGCTTACGACAGGGGGCCACTGAAGCTTTCTTT. It yields the protein CASSLRQGATEAFF. Full variable domain (remainder filled in from reference TRBV11-3 and TRBJ1-1): EAGVVQSPRYKIIEKKQPVAFWCNPISGHNTLYWYLQNLGQGPELLIRYENEEAVDDSQLPKDRFSAERLKGVDSTLKIQPAELGDSAVYLCASSLRQGATEAFFGQGTRLTVV.

The chain couples TRBV7-2 to TRBJ1-1; 10 bases fit TRBD1. CDR3 length: 15 amino acids. The V gene end was trimmed by 5 bases and the J gene end by 0 bases; junction bases not matched to a gene: 3. Germline CDR1 SGHTA, CDR2 FQGNSA. CDR3 nucleotides: TGTGCCAGCAGCCGACAGGGGGCTATGAACACTGAAGCTTTCTTT. As protein: CASSRQGAMNTEAFF.

The J gene is TRBJ2-7, the V gene TRBV7-9, with no clear D. CDR1 is SEHNR, CDR2 FQNEAQ, per germline (reference sequence). V was clipped by 5 bases and J by 8 bases, with 13 bases between them. This CDR3 comprises 12 residues. For the CDR3, the DNA is TGTGCCAGCAGCCCCTTGAACGACAAGCAGTACTTC. Its protein product is CASSPLNDKQYF.

The chain links TRBV25-1 to TRBJ2-3; a possible D gene is TRBD1 (6 bases). The germline CDR1 and CDR2 sequences are MGHDK and SYGVNS. The V end lost 8 bases, the J end lost 0 bases, and 18 bases lay between the germline ends. The CDR3 extends over 16 amino acids. The CDR3 spells CASHSLQGSSTDTQYF. CDR3 sequence (DNA): TGTGCCAGCCATTCCTTACAGGGATCTAGCACAGATACGCAGTATTTT.

The rearrangement links TRBV2 to TRBJ1-5; TRBD1 aligns across 11 bases. The CDR3 spans 19 residues. The germline gives CDR1 SNHLY, CDR2 FYNNEI. V was clipped by 5 bases and J by 1 base; unmatched bases: 13. CDR3 DNA: TGTGCCAGCAGTTACCTAAGGACAGGGGGCGGATTAAGCAATCAGCCCCAGCATTTT. Its protein is CASSYLRTGGGLSNQPQHF. Based on the CDR3 plus reference TRBV2 and TRBJ1-5, the full variable domain is EPEVTQTPSHQVTQMGQEVILRCVPISNHLYFYWYRQILGQKVEFLVSFYNNEISEKSEIFDDQFSVERPDGSNFTLKIRSTKLEDSAMYFCASSYLRTGGGLSNQPQHFGDGTRLSIL.

Of note for this clone: The sample holds other DNA sequences that translate to the same CDR3. CDR3 in amino acids: CSVMTGGYGYTF. CDR3 sequence (DNA): TGCAGCGTTATGACAGGGGGCTATGGCTACACCTTC. V gene TRBV29-1 combines with J gene TRBJ1-2, with TRBD1 identical over 9 bases. Germline V gene sequence: CDR1 SQVTM, CDR2 ANQGSEA. J was trimmed by 4 bases and V by 5 bases; bases with no gene match: 2. CDR3 length: 12 residues.

This clone came up a few times. The chain carries TRBV5-8 and TRBJ2-7; 8 bases are shared with TRBD2. In germline, CDR1 is SGHTS, CDR2 YDEGEE. The CDR3 totals 16 residues. The ends lost 1 base at V and 4 bases at J; junction bases unmatched: 10. For the CDR3, the DNA is TGTGCCAGCAGCTTGTCGCCAGCGGGGGATGCTTACGAGCAGTACTTC. Amino acid sequence: CASSLSPAGDAYEQYF.

The chain joins TRBV4-1 to TRBJ1-1; TRBD1 agrees at 7 bases. J was trimmed by 6 bases and V by 4 bases; bases with no gene match: 14. Germline CDR1 is MGHRA and CDR2 is YSYEKL. The CDR3 extends over 16 amino acids. The CDR3 DNA is TGCGCCAGCAGCCGAGGGGGCTCCGGGAGCTGGGCTGAAGCTTTCTTT. It codes for CASSRGGSGSWAEAFF.

This rearrangement joins TRBV28 to TRBJ1-4; 8 positions agree with TRBD1. With V trimmed by 8 bases and J by 6 bases, 2 bases remained unmatched. This CDR3 is built from 12 residues. The V gene's germline CDR1 is MDHEN and CDR2 SYDVKM. The CDR3 protein is CASGQGDEKLFF. In DNA, the CDR3 is TGTGCCAGCGGACAGGGAGATGAAAAACTGTTTTTT.

This chain joins TRBV4-2 and TRBJ2-1; TRBD2 matches 7 bases. The CDR3 is 15 amino acids. The V and J ends lost 4 bases and 2 bases, in that order; junction bases with no gene match: 5. Per the germline V gene, CDR1 is LGHNA and CDR2 is YNFKEQ. The CDR3 nucleotides read TGTGCCAGCAGCCTTGGGGGAGGGCCCTACAATGAGCAGTTCTTC. As protein: CASSLGGGPYNEQFF.

The rearrangement joins TRBV30 to TRBJ1-5; D remains ambiguous. The germline V gene encodes CDR1 GTSNPN and CDR2 SVGIG (reference sequence). Trimming stripped 0 bases from V and 8 bases from J, with 11 bases between. This CDR3 is 13 amino acids long. In DNA form, the CDR3 reads TGTGCCTGGAGTGTACGGGGTTTGGAGCCCCAGCATTTT. Its protein is CAWSVRGLEPQHF.

The J gene is TRBJ1-2, the V gene TRBV29-1; no reliable D call. There are 13 residues in the CDR3. V lost 4 bases and J lost 5, with 14 bases in between. CDR1 and CDR2 from the germline V gene are SQVTM and ANQGSEA. The CDR3 nucleotides are TGCAGCGTTGGATCCGGGTCGAAATATGGCTACACCTTC. It encodes CSVGSGSKYGYTF.

A single count supports this clone. The chain uses TRBV18 and TRBJ1-2; 8 bases line up with TRBD1. Germline loops: CDR1 KGHSH, CDR2 LQKENI. Losses at the gene ends were 10 bases for V and 0 bases for J; bases not matched to a gene: 7. The CDR3 loop spans 14 amino acids. CDR3 nucleotide sequence: TGTGCCACTAAGGACAGGGCCACTAACTATGGCTACACCTTC. Translated, it gives CATKDRATNYGYTF.

The V gene is TRBV10-2, the J gene TRBJ2-7; 9 bases are a match to TRBD2. Per the germline V gene, CDR1 is WSHSY and CDR2 is SAAADI. This CDR3 has 16 residues. V trimming: 0 bases; J trimming: 1 base; junction bases outside the gene matches: 4. CDR3 sequence (DNA): TGCGCCAGCAGTGAGTCGGCGGGGGGGCCTTCCTACGAGCAGTACTTC. Protein: CASSESAGGPSYEQYF.

CDR3 bases: TGCAGCGTTGAAGGGGTACTCGGGAGCGAGCAGTACTTC. Protein sequence: CSVEGVLGSEQYF. The chain carries TRBV29-1 and TRBJ2-7, with D possibly TRBD2 on 6 matching bases. With 1 base removed from V and 6 bases from J, the gap between germline ends came to 13 bases. The CDR3 sequence is 13 residues long. Germline CDR1 is SQVTM and CDR2 is ANQGSEA.

The chain employs TRBV9 and TRBJ1-1; 7 nucleotides agree with TRBD1. The V and J ends lost 4 bases and 6 bases, in that order; junction bases with no gene match: 12. CDR1 is SGDLS, CDR2 YYNGEE, per germline. CDR3 length: 15 residues. The chain's CDR3 is CASSTGGDSGSEAFF. CDR3 DNA: TGTGCCAGCAGCACCGGAGGGGACAGCGGGTCTGAAGCTTTCTTT.

The chain is built from TRBV5-6 and TRBJ2-7, with 8 nucleotides matching TRBD1. The CDR3 contains 15 residues. The ends lost 0 bases at V and 0 bases at J; junction bases unmatched: 2. CDR1 and CDR2 (germline): SGHDT, YYEEEE. CDR3 residues: CASSLGTGFSYEQYF. The CDR3 coding sequence is TGTGCCAGCAGCTTGGGGACAGGGTTCTCCTACGAGCAGTACTTC.

The chain couples TRBV28 to TRBJ2-7, with 7 bases matching TRBD2. From germline, CDR1 is MDHEN and CDR2 SYDVKM. The CDR3 spans 15 residues. V dropped 6 bases and J dropped 4; count of bases not matched to a gene: 12. CDR3 sequence: CASRGVPSGAYEQYF. For the CDR3, the DNA is TGTGCCAGCAGGGGGGTCCCTAGCGGAGCTTACGAGCAGTACTTC. Drawing the rest from reference TRBV28 and TRBJ2-7, the complete variable domain is DVKVTQSSRYLVKRTGEKVFLECVQDMDHENMFWYRQDPGLGLRLIYFSYDVKMKEKGDIPEGYSVSREKKERFSLILESASTNQTSMYLCASRGVPSGAYEQYFGPGTRLTVT.

The chain is built from TRBV9 and TRBJ2-5, with 11 bases fitting TRBD2. Trimming took 2 bases from V and 3 from J; bases not matched to a gene: 0. The CDR3 runs to 14 residues. Germline V gene data show CDR1 as SGDLS and CDR2 as YYNGEE. The CDR3 region has the DNA TGTGCCAGCAGCGTTAGCGGGGGGGAAGAGACCCAGTACTTC. Translating it yields CASSVSGGEETQYF.

This clone was seen a handful of times. V usage is TRBV25-1 and J usage is TRBJ2-2, with TRBD1 identical over 8 bases. This CDR3 region has 15 residues. Germline-derived CDR1 and CDR2 are MGHDK and SYGVNS. Germline trimming cut 6 bases from V and 6 bases from J; bases unmatched to any gene: 9. CDR3 loop: CASRTGAQHAGELFF. In nucleotides, the CDR3 is TGTGCCAGCAGGACAGGGGCCCAACACGCCGGGGAGCTGTTTTTT.

The chain links TRBV11-2 to TRBJ2-7; 10 bases fit TRBD2. The V segment lost 5 bases and the J segment 4 bases; nucleotides outside the gene matches: 5. The CDR3 is made up of 14 amino acids. Germline CDR1 SGHAT, CDR2 FQNNGV. The CDR3 nucleotides read TGTGCCAGCAGCCGTAGCGGGGGGCAATACGAGCAGTACTTC. Translating it yields CASSRSGGQYEQYF.

This clone was seen only once. This sequence joins TRBV29-1 and TRBJ2-7; 7 bases are shared with TRBD1. The trim removed 4 bases at V and 3 bases at J, leaving 3 bases unmatched. This CDR3 has 12 amino acids. Germline V gene lookup returns CDR1 SQVTM and CDR2 ANQGSEA. The CDR3 sequence: CSVVAGGYEQYF. DNA of the CDR3: TGCAGCGTTGTGGCAGGGGGCTACGAGCAGTACTTC.

The sample holds one count of this clone. This rearrangement joins TRBV6-5 to TRBJ2-7; 9 bases map to TRBD2. Germline CDR1 is MNHEY and CDR2 is SVGAGI. The junction had 5 bases not matched to a gene; V was cut back by 2 bases and J by 6 bases. CDR3 size: 14 residues. The CDR3 nucleotides read TGTGCCAGCAGTTACAATCCTAGCGGGGTCGAGCAGTACTTC. It translates to CASSYNPSGVEQYF.

In this sample, this clone turned up a few times. The chain recombines TRBV7-6 with TRBJ2-5, with 7 bases lining up with TRBD2. Germline loops: CDR1 SGHVS, CDR2 FNYEAQ. There are 14 residues in the CDR3. V was pared by 5 bases and J by 5 bases, with 8 bases of the junction left unmatched. DNA for the CDR3: TGTGCCAGCAGCCCCATGGGGGAGGGGGAGACCCAGTACTTC. It yields the protein CASSPMGEGETQYF.